What follows are 6 T cell receptor beta chains derived from one specimen sequenced in a study of T cells expressing NK-cell markers. TCRdb re-called the 5' RACE reads; every CDR3 protein appears as one record, without DNA. The table lists about 460,000 distinct CDR3 sequences. Sample: blood T cells: a sorted CD56 or NKG2C T cell subset, CD4+ or CD8+ T cells, or bulk PBMC T cells (not recorded which). Receptor source: a woman between 50 and 59 years old in good health.

The V gene is TRBV3-1, the J gene TRBJ2-4. Germline V gene data show CDR1 as LGHDT and CDR2 as YNNKEL (reference sequence). This CDR3 spans 16 amino acids. The CDR3 is CASSQGRGIAKNIQYF.

The rearrangement uses TRBV6-1 and TRBJ2-1; without DNA, the TCRdb call of TRBD1 cannot be checked. This CDR3 is 13 amino acids long. Germline CDR1 is MNHNS and CDR2 is SASEGT. The CDR3 reads CASSESGREWQFF.

The J gene is TRBJ1-2, the V gene TRBV9. The CDR3 length is 15 residues. CDR1 SGDLS and CDR2 YYNGEE come from the germline V gene. The CDR3: CASSVDPSGNYGYTF.

The rearrangement uses TRBV3-1 and TRBJ1-1; TCRdb proposes TRBD1, but this gene call is untestable without DNA. The CDR3 loop spans 15 amino acids. Per germline, CDR1 LGHDT and CDR2 YNNKEL (reference sequence). This CDR3 is CASSQAGTVNTEAFF. The full variable domain, completed using reference TRBV3-1 and TRBJ1-1, is DTAVSQTPKYLVTQMGNDKSIKCEQNLGHDTMYWYKQDSKKFLKIMFSYNNKELIINETVPNRFSPKSPDKAHLNLHINSLELGDSAVYFCASSQAGTVNTEAFFGQGTRLTVV.

This chain joins TRBV5-1 and TRBJ2-5; TCRdb's assignment of TRBD2 cannot be checked, as there is no DNA. The CDR3 loop spans 16 amino acids. Germline V lookup: CDR1 SGHRS, CDR2 YFSETQ. The CDR3 spells CASSANSGGMAETQYF.

The J gene is TRBJ2-4, the V gene TRBV20-1; the D gene TCRdb calls, TRBD1, cannot be checked with no DNA. Per germline, CDR1 DFQATT and CDR2 SNEGSKA (reference sequence). This CDR3 spans 15 amino acids. The CDR3 loop reads CSAGRLGGQKNIQYF.